This TCR beta chain was sequenced in a study of cytomegalovirus exposure and HLA in healthy donors (dated by TCRdb to 2015 to 2018). Looking at the study overall: An earlier analysis of roughly 570 of the donors reported 276 Gb of sequence data and 100 million to 120 million unique TCR beta sequences obtained from some 200 million T cells. Among roughly 400 genotyped donors of the cohort, an average of around 240,000 unique TCR beta nucleotide sequences were sequenced per donor, around 18% of them non-productive. High-throughput TCR immunosequencing, statistical association of individual TCRs with disease status, and machine learning were combined to predict cytomegalovirus infection status. Typing coverage differed by locus: A, B, C, DRB1 and DQB1 were typed in roughly 620-630 donors, DQA1 in 500 to 550, DPA1 in approximately 610, and DPB1 in just under 490. Among the roughly 410 genotyped donors, around 79% belonged to the genetic ancestry cluster associated with self-reported Caucasian donors. In the later analysis, no new phenotypic data were used to find candidate immune exposures; instead, reliance was placed on TCR beta sequences and their occurrence across donors. A later analysis re-analyzed previously published TCR beta repertoires from several hundred donors and added high-resolution HLA genotyping to study TCR occurrence patterns. Every discovery cohort repertoire had been produced on one sequencing platform. Genome-wide SNP genotypes for about three fifths of the roughly 670 donors were used in a later genetic analysis, which treated that subset as a discovery cohort. In an earlier analysis of a few hundred of the donors, high-throughput TCR beta sequencing was used to judge whether each TCR beta V gene segment behaved as functional or pseudogenic. Roughly 320 gigabases of sequencing data and roughly 81 million unique TCR sequences made up an early release that covered nearly 650 HLA-typed donors. Roughly 5 DR-DQ haplotypes were handled as single units for association and clustering because linkage in the cohort was strong. The study aimed to test whether signatures of past pathogen exposure could be identified by cataloging public T cell receptors. Using immunosequencing, the study profiled T cell repertoires from 500 to 800 subjects and related those repertoires to cytomegalovirus serostatus. HLA typing included class I and class II loci at four-digit resolution. Along with the roughly 700-subject first cohort, a separate validation cohort of more than 90 different subjects was used. Donor age, sex, ethnicity and CMV serostatus were compiled alongside the repertoire data. Beyond this particular receptor, the publication reports: A later analysis found that TCR association rates varied across HLA loci, with DRB1 alleles showing the most associated TCRs and HLA-C alleles the fewest. This cohort had only TCR beta chains sequenced, and the lack of alpha or paired-chain data limited which features could be detected. When HLA alleles, especially DR and DQ, strongly co-occurred, TCR associations were difficult to assign to individual alleles. Because counts were too low, more than 15 rarely observed V segments, including chromosome 9 orphons, were excluded from the earlier analysis of under 650 of the donors. The authors suggested that the approach could potentially be generalized to other disease states and immunological phenotypes. Sequencing depth was assumed to be roughly uniform across donors in the presence/absence analyses, though that assumption may not hold. A group of highly shared sequence variants was considered likely to be a technical artifact of the sequencing pipeline. In the study, 150 to 200 TCR beta chains were listed as associated with cytomegalovirus. Linkage disequilibrium might explain the correlated functional status among segregating V segments, but an unknown experimental factor could not be excluded. V-gene and J-gene trimming of TCR beta chains was associated with a missense DCLRE1C variant in a later genetic analysis, and the association was replicated in an independent cohort. A later analysis found that most CMV-associated TCR beta chains appeared HLA-restricted, with HLA associations seemingly driven largely by CMV exposure. In a later analysis, about 17,000 TCR beta sequences were associated with specific HLA alleles at a false discovery rate of 0.05. Across donors, most TCR sequences were observed very rarely, whereas some public TCRs were present in many individuals. For the cohort, immune exposure information was limited to CMV serostatus. In both the original and validation cohorts, the classifier was reported to diagnose cytomegalovirus status with high specificity and sensitivity. Some IMGT-functional V segments, including TRBV6-2 and TRBV6-3, could not be distinguished by the 87-base-pair reads and were therefore excluded. Because HLA typing was unavailable for some donors at each locus, only the typed subset was used in association tests. In a later analysis, several top co-occurrence clusters were reported to appear linked to parvovirus B19, influenza, CMV and Epstein-Barr virus. In a later analysis, HLA-associated TCR beta chains showed more clonal expansion and lower generation probabilities than non-associated chains that were equally common. In vitro tests confirmed that a few of the cytomegalovirus-associated TCR beta chains recognize cytomegalovirus antigens. Compared with the roughly 600-donor mean, donors in an Asian-associated ancestry cluster had fewer N-insertions in productive TCRs, according to a later genetic analysis. A further reported finding was that TCR beta sequences accurately predicted the HLA-A and HLA-B alleles for most subjects in the first cohort. An earlier analysis of 587 of the donors showed that most TCR beta V segments appeared in productive rearrangements either about 90% or about 30% of the time, which broadly matched IMGT annotations.

Library preparation used the immunoSEQ multiplex PCR assay. For the multiplex PCR, a mixture combining 60 forward primers for TCR Vbeta segments and 13 reverse primers for TCR Jbeta segments was used. The CDR3 region of rearranged TCR beta genes was amplified from genomic DNA by a multiplex PCR assay. The amplified TCR beta libraries were sequenced on the Illumina HiSeq System as 87-base-pair reads. Per the original workflow: A later analysis counted 75 million to 100 million unique TCR beta chains across the 690 or so repertoires, and roughly 11 million of these chains were shared by at least two donors. A nearest-neighbor algorithm error-corrected the raw reads and collapsed the reads into unique sequences, merging closely related sequences to remove PCR and sequencing errors. CDR3 sequences were aligned to IMGT reference sequences to assign V, D and J gene segments. Each retained sequence needed at least a six-nucleotide match to both a V gene segment and a J gene segment. Rearrangements were called productive when the CDR3 lacked stop codons and stayed in frame with V and J; all others were non-productive. CDR3 was defined according to IMGT convention as the region running from the second conserved V-encoded cysteine to the conserved J-encoded phenylalanine. In an earlier analysis of around 600 of the donors, sequences lacking an unambiguous match to a single V gene segment were excluded. An earlier analysis of just under 600 of the donors called V segments functional above 56.7% productive rearrangements and segregating when the between-donor standard deviation exceeded 5%. To diagnose cytomegalovirus status from the catalog of TCR beta chain sequences, a statistical classification framework was built. In a later analysis, V and J genes were assigned by comparing TCR nucleotide sequences against IMGT/GENE-DB human TR gene sequences. A later analysis assigned CDR3 sequences and most-parsimonious VDJ recombination scenarios with the TCRdist pipeline. In a later analysis, each TCR beta chain was defined by its CDR3 amino acid sequence together with its V-gene family, and reads lacking a unique V-gene family were excluded. In a later analysis, around 650 highly shared, low-generation-probability nucleotide sequences were removed to address suspected cross-contamination and a sequencing artifact. In a later analysis, a clonal expansion index for each public chain was calculated from normalized within-repertoire ranks of inferred template counts. A later analysis computed generation probabilities with a VDJ recombination model fitted to out-of-frame rearrangements, and checked the results against IGoR. Hypergeometric tests were used in a later analysis to score TCR-TCR, TCR-HLA and TCR-CMV co-occurrence, with a repertoire-size bias correction applied to the TCR pairs. A later analysis estimated false discovery rates by permuting HLA or CMV assignments 20 times. In a later analysis, co-occurring TCRs were grouped using DBSCAN, with TCRdist sequence similarity added in when clustering inside HLA-allele-positive subsets. Repertoires with fewer than 30,000 or more than 120,000 public chains, plus five repertoires with anomalous nucleotide sharing, were excluded from co-occurrence clustering. Imported from immuneACCESS, the table was reduced by TCRdb to in-frame sequences with V and J called. These copies leave out some clones; in studies compared against another copy, an unresolved V gene accounts for under half, and the cause of the remainder is not known. Clone size and V and J calls were adopted from that table, with D and trimming inferred from the DNA. For this sample there are about 130,000 clones; over 60% appear just once. Of the sample, approximately 0.97% is held by the ten largest clones.

The cohort consisted of 600 or so healthy bone marrow donors. All cohort members were sampled while nominally healthy, although unrecorded immune exposures were likely present. Of the 700 or so cohort members, 250 to 300 had a positive CMV serostatus and about 400 had a negative one, while no CMV serostatus was recorded for the donor. Each donor provided a peripheral blood sample, and peripheral blood mononuclear cells were used for TCR beta sequencing. Genomic DNA extraction from the blood cell samples was performed with the Qiagen DNeasy Blood Extraction Kit. There are a few counts of this clone. Its antigen has not been determined. No much larger clone exists at a distance of one base, and base qualities are not known. The CDR3, from cysteine to phenylalanine, totals 15 residues. Only the CDR3 region is kept as DNA, spanning 45 bases read in frame from base 1. Unmatched junction bases come to 12, with V trimmed by 4 bases and J by 6 bases. For CDR1 and CDR2, the germline V gene lists SGHVS and FNYEAQ.

The clonotype was recovered from a human donor in good health. The chain employs TRBV7-6 and TRBJ2-7; 7 central nucleotides agree with TRBD1. Source material: PBMCs. The sequence in DNA is TGTGCCAGCAGCTCCGCGACAGGGTCCCTGGCCGAGCAGTACTTC. It translates to CASSSATGSLAEQYF.